This T cell receptor beta chain was found in a study of cytomegalovirus exposure and HLA in healthy donors. A note on this clone: Its antigen is undetermined.

Points from the study as a whole: The classifier was said to identify cytomegalovirus status with high specificity and sensitivity. Follow-up analysis later connected one missense variant in DCLRE1C with trimming of TCR beta V- and J-genes.

This CDR3 is 15 amino acids long. In germline, CDR1 is MGHDK, CDR2 SYGVNS. Trimming shortened V by 5 bases and J by 4 bases, and 15 bases separated the two germline ends. The study ran its PCR with 60 Vbeta and 13 Jbeta primers. The data were produced by immunoSEQ multiplex PCR, yet TCRdb's version contains in-frame clones alone and is incomplete. The sample shows about 63,000 clones, around 80% of them seen only once. The sequenced material came from PBMCs. The genes are TRBV25-1 and TRBJ2-1; tentative D call: TRBD2 (6 bases). This sequence was found in a woman in her 40s in good health and CMV-seropositive. CDR3: CASSRNPGTYNEQFF. CDR3 in DNA: TGTGCCAGCAGTAGGAACCCGGGGACTTACAATGAGCAGTTCTTC. Full variable domain (rest looked up from reference TRBV25-1 and TRBJ2-1): EADIYQTPRYLVIGTGKKITLECSQTMGHDKMYWYQQDPGMELHLIHYSYGVNSTEKGDLSSESTVSRIRTEHFPLTLESARPSHTSQYLCASSRNPGTYNEQFFGPGTRLTVL.